The 27 T cell receptor beta chains below all came from one sample that was sequenced in a study of T cell repertoires in cytomegalovirus infection. MiXCR, applied by TCRdb to the reads, yields one record per CDR3 protein. This sample yields more than 500,000 distinct CDR3 sequences, of which about 17% are seen a single time; roughly a quarter belongs to the top ten. Sequences were obtained from CD8+ T cells from PBMCs. These receptors were taken from a human donor in good health (CMV status not recorded). Some clones in this sample may be carry-over from other donors' samples.

The V gene is TRBV11-1, the J gene TRBJ1-1; TRBD1 aligns across 8 bases. Germline V gives CDR1 SGHAT, CDR2 FQDESV (reference sequence). The junction had 4 bases not matched to a gene; V was cut back by 0 bases and J by 7 bases. This CDR3 is built from 14 residues. The CDR3 loop reads CASSLARDRSEAFF. In DNA, the CDR3 is TGTGCCAGCAGCTTAGCTCGGGACAGGAGTGAAGCTTTCTTT.

This clonotype has ten or more counts. The chain carries TRBV11-2 and TRBJ2-7, with D perhaps TRBD2 (6 bases). The V end lost 3 bases, the J end lost 3 bases, and 15 bases lay between the germline ends. CDR3 length: 15 amino acids. CDR1 and CDR2 (germline): SGHAT, FQNNGV. The chain's CDR3 is CASSLEGAPYYEQYF. CDR3 sequence (DNA): TGTGCCAGCAGCTTGGAGGGTGCCCCCTACTACGAGCAGTACTTC.

The J gene is TRBJ2-7, the V gene TRBV11-2; D not resolved. From germline, CDR1 is SGHAT and CDR2 FQNNGV. This CDR3 is built from 14 residues. V dropped 0 bases and J dropped 2 bases, with 8 bases sitting between them. CDR3 sequence (DNA): TGTGCCAGCAGCTTAGATCCGGGCACCTACGAGCAGTACTTC. Amino acids: CASSLDPGTYEQYF. The full variable domain, its missing parts supplied by reference TRBV11-2 and TRBJ2-7, is EAGVAQSPRYKIIEKRQSVAFWCNPISGHATLYWYQQILGQGPKLLIQFQNNGVVDDSQLPKDRFSAERLKGVDSTLKIQPAKLEDSAVYLCASSLDPGTYEQYFGPGTRLTVT.

This chain connects TRBV6-6 to TRBJ2-7, with TRBD2 matching over 9 bases. This CDR3 has 14 residues. V shed 2 bases and J 7 bases; nucleotides not matched to a gene: 6. The germline V gene encodes CDR1 MNHNY and CDR2 SVGAGI (reference sequence). The CDR3 reads CASSYVAGGWEQYF. The CDR3 DNA reads as TGTGCCAGCAGTTACGTGGCGGGAGGGTGGGAGCAGTACTTC.

This chain uses TRBV15 with TRBJ1-1, with 11 bases fitting TRBD1. CDR1 and CDR2 (germline): LNHNV, YYDKDF (reference sequence). The CDR3 has 17 amino acids. V dropped 2 bases and J dropped 0; count of bases not matched to a gene: 5. The CDR3 here is CATSRLRTGGVNTEAFF. The CDR3 DNA reads TGTGCCACCAGCAGACTGAGGACAGGGGGCGTGAACACTGAAGCTTTCTTT.

CDR3 amino acids: CSARAPPPGLAGVGDTQYF. In nucleotides, the CDR3 is TGCAGTGCTAGAGCCCCTCCTCCGGGACTAGCGGGAGTTGGGGATACGCAGTATTTT. This chain uses TRBV20-1 with TRBJ2-3, with 14 bases lining up with TRBD2. Germline-derived CDR1 and CDR2 are DFQATT and SNEGSKA (reference sequence). J was trimmed by 6 bases and V by 1 base; bases with no gene match: 15. CDR3 length: 19 residues.

The CDR3 spells CSTAGTSGRRAFPYEQYF. In DNA form, the CDR3 reads TGCAGCACTGCCGGGACTAGCGGGAGGAGAGCTTTCCCCTACGAGCAGTACTTC. The chain uses TRBV20-1 and TRBJ2-7, with 15 bases that match TRBD2. This CDR3 has 18 residues. Germline V CDR1 and CDR2: DFQATT, SNEGSKA (reference sequence).

This clonotype appeared many times. In DNA form, the CDR3 reads TGTGCCAGCAGCTCTATGAACACTGAAGCTTTCTTT. This gives the protein CASSSMNTEAFF. The chain combines TRBV7-9 with TRBJ1-1; D gene uncertain. The CDR3 runs 12 residues. CDR1 and CDR2 from the germline V gene are SEHNR and FQNEAQ (reference sequence). The V gene lost 4 bases and the J gene lost 0 bases, with 3 bases spanning the gap. Full variable domain (outside the CDR3, taken from reference TRBV7-9 and TRBJ1-1): DTGVSQNPRHKITKRGQNVTFRCDPISEHNRLYWYRQTLGQGPEFLTYFQNEAQLEKSRLLSDRFSAERPKGSFSTLEIQRTEQGDSAMYLCASSSMNTEAFFGQGTRLTVV.

This clonotype was picked up many times. This sequence joins TRBV19 and TRBJ1-1, with no clear D. V was pared by 5 bases and J by 4 bases, with 14 bases between. CDR3 length: 14 amino acids. Germline CDR1 reads LNHDA; CDR2 reads SQIVND (reference sequence). CDR3 in amino acids: CASSEAKWGTEAFF. CDR3 coding DNA: TGTGCCAGTAGTGAAGCCAAATGGGGCACTGAAGCTTTCTTT.

The chain carries TRBV19 and TRBJ1-6, with TRBD1 matching over 10 bases. Germline CDR1 LNHDA, CDR2 SQIVND (reference sequence). The CDR3 sequence is 13 residues long. With 8 bases clipped from V and 11 bases from J, the junction kept 6 bases outside the gene matches. In DNA form, the CDR3 reads TGTGCCAGTGTCGGGACAGGGGAACCACCCCTCCACTTT. As protein: CASVGTGEPPLHF. Looking up the rest from reference TRBV19 and TRBJ1-6 gives the full variable domain: DGGITQSPKYLFRKEGQNVTLSCEQNLNHDAMYWYRQDPGQGLRLIYYSQIVNDFQKGDIAEGYSVSREKKESFPLTVTSAQKNPTAFYLCASVGTGEPPLHFGNGTRLTVT.

The table lists this clonotype with many counts. The CDR3 DNA sequence: TGTGCCAGCAGTGAAGACAGGGGTATGGGGGCCAACGTCCTGACTTTC. It encodes CASSEDRGMGANVLTF. This chain uses TRBV6-2 or TRBV6-3 with TRBJ2-6; the match to TRBD1 covers 8 bases. The germline gives CDR1 MNHEY, CDR2 SVGEGT. The trim removed 5 bases at V and 4 bases at J, leaving 7 bases unmatched. CDR3 length: 16 residues.

This clonotype was counted many times. The CDR3 spells CASTRWAGESSYNEQFF. The CDR3, as DNA: TGTGCCAGCACCCGGTGGGCGGGGGAGAGCTCCTACAATGAGCAGTTCTTC. This chain joins TRBV7-8 and TRBJ2-1, with 7 bases matching TRBD2. After removal of 7 bases from V and 0 bases from J, the junction contained 12 bases not matched to a gene. From germline, CDR1 is SGHVS and CDR2 FQNEAQ. CDR3 length: 17 amino acids. Filled out from reference TRBV7-8 and TRBJ2-1, the complete variable domain reads GAGVSQSPRYKVAKRGQDVALRCDPISGHVSLFWYQQALGQGPEFLTYFQNEAQLDKSGLPSDRFFAERPEGSVSTLKIQRTQQEDSAVYLCASTRWAGESSYNEQFFGPGTRLTVL.

The sample holds many counts of this clonotype. The rearrangement uses TRBV4-1 and TRBJ1-5; D may be TRBD1 (5 bases). Germline CDR1 MGHRA, CDR2 YSYEKL. The CDR3 spans 17 residues. V was clipped by 0 bases and J by 1 base, with 13 bases between them. The CDR3: CASSQEGEGMSNQPQHF. CDR3 nucleotides: TGCGCCAGCAGCCAAGAAGGGGAGGGGATGAGCAATCAGCCCCAGCATTTT.

This clonotype was recorded a few times. The chain is built from TRBV9 and TRBJ1-6, with 9 bases aligning to TRBD1. Germline CDR1 and CDR2: SGDLS and YYNGEE. Trimming at V came to 3 bases and at J to 8 bases, leaving 6 bases not matched to a gene. The CDR3 extends over 15 amino acids. In DNA, the CDR3 is TGTGCCAGCAGCGCTGGGGACAGGGAGGATTCACCCCTCCACTTT. This sequence encodes CASSAGDREDSPLHF.

V gene TRBV6-2 or TRBV6-3 combines with J gene TRBJ2-6; tentatively, D is TRBD1 (5 bases). Germline V gene sequence: CDR1 MNHEY, CDR2 SVGEGT. Trimming pared 0 bases from V and 0 bases from J, leaving 9 bases between. The CDR3 is 17 residues long. CDR3 region: CASSYSGVSSGANVLTF. Here the CDR3 DNA reads TGTGCCAGCAGTTACTCAGGGGTTAGCTCTGGGGCCAACGTCCTGACTTTC.

This clonotype was counted ten times or more. One end of the junction is discordant with germline, which a read error may explain. The chain has TRBV28 and TRBJ2-7; D may be TRBD1 (5 bases). The CDR3 loop spans 14 amino acids. Per the germline V gene, CDR1 is MDHEN and CDR2 is SYDVKM. The CDR3 nucleotides are TGTGCCAGCAATTTAGGCAGGGTGACCTACGAGCAGTACTTC. Translating gives CASNLGRVTYEQYF.

This clonotype was counted a few times. The rearrangement links TRBV3-1 to TRBJ1-2; 7 bases are a match to TRBD1. V shed 1 base, J shed 5 bases, and the junction held 7 bases outside the gene matches. CDR1 is LGHDT and CDR2 is YNNKEL in the germline V gene (reference sequence). The CDR3 length is 15 residues. The CDR3 protein is CASSQVSTGSYGYTF. CDR3 coding DNA: TGTGCCAGCAGCCAAGTGTCGACAGGGTCTTATGGCTACACCTTC.

This clonotype has ten or more counts. The chain links TRBV11-2 to TRBJ2-7; TRBD2 matches 8 bases. CDR1 and CDR2 (germline): SGHAT, FQNNGV. After removal of 5 bases from V and 3 bases from J, the junction contained 3 bases not matched to a gene. CDR3 size: 13 residues. DNA for the CDR3: TGTGCCAGCAGCCCGGGACTAGTCTACGAGCAGTACTTC. Residues: CASSPGLVYEQYF.

This clonotype turned up a few times. In DNA form, the CDR3 reads TGTGCCAGCAGTCCCCGGGCCCTAAGGAATCAGCCCCAGCATTTT. As protein: CASSPRALRNQPQHF. The chain uses TRBV28 and TRBJ1-5; no clear D gene. Germline lookup yields CDR1 MDHEN and CDR2 SYDVKM. This CDR3 is 15 amino acids long. The V gene lost 5 bases and the J gene lost 4 bases, with 15 bases spanning the gap. Full variable domain (missing parts from reference TRBV28 and TRBJ1-5): DVKVTQSSRYLVKRTGEKVFLECVQDMDHENMFWYRQDPGLGLRLIYFSYDVKMKEKGDIPEGYSVSREKKERFSLILESASTNQTSMYLCASSPRALRNQPQHFGDGTRLSIL.

The chain recombines TRBV9 with TRBJ1-2, with D tentatively TRBD1 (6 bases). The CDR3 runs to 13 residues. The germline V gene encodes CDR1 SGDLS and CDR2 YYNGEE. V lost 4 bases to trimming and J lost 4 bases, with 11 bases between them. CDR3 DNA sequence: TGTGCCAGCAGCTCTGGACAGAGCTATGGCTACACCTTC. Encoded protein: CASSSGQSYGYTF.

Only a few counts were recorded for this clonotype. The chain links TRBV25-1 to TRBJ2-4; D is ambiguous. The CDR3 runs to 17 residues. CDR1 and CDR2 from the germline V gene are MGHDK and SYGVNS. The V and J ends lost 0 bases and 5 bases respectively, with 17 bases between them. The CDR3 sequence: CASSEYRAYSTQNIQYF. The CDR3 DNA reads TGTGCCAGCAGTGAATATAGGGCTTACTCGACCCAAAACATTCAGTACTTC.

This clonotype was recorded at least ten times. CDR3 protein: CASSLVRTGEAEQYF. For the CDR3, the DNA is TGTGCCAGCAGCTTAGTTCGGACGGGGGAGGCGGAGCAGTACTTC. The chain couples TRBV7-9 to TRBJ2-7, with a tentative D call TRBD2 (6 bases). The CDR3 is 15 amino acids. The germline V gene has CDR1 SEHNR and CDR2 FQNEAQ (reference sequence). V shed 1 base and J shed 7 bases, with 17 bases lying between them.

This clonotype was picked up many times. This chain connects TRBV19 to TRBJ2-1; no clear D gene. This CDR3 comprises 12 residues. V lost 3 bases and J 2 bases, leaving 2 bases between the germline ends. Germline CDR1 and CDR2: LNHDA and SQIVND (reference sequence). The CDR3 region is CASSIPYNEQFF. In nucleotides, the CDR3 is TGTGCCAGTAGTATCCCCTACAATGAGCAGTTCTTC.

The chain joins TRBV29-1 to TRBJ1-2, with D perhaps TRBD1 (5 bases). V shed 6 bases and J shed 2 bases, with 13 bases lying between them. Germline V gene lookup returns CDR1 SQVTM and CDR2 ANQGSEA. This CDR3 comprises 13 residues. This chain's CDR3 is CSVPDTWNYGYTF. The CDR3 DNA reads TGCAGCGTCCCGGACACTTGGAACTATGGCTACACCTTC.

This clonotype occurred many times. V is TRBV12-3 or TRBV12-4 and J is TRBJ1-1, with 9 bases that match TRBD1. This CDR3 has 13 residues. V was pared by 6 bases and J by 7 bases, with 6 bases of the junction left unmatched. The CDR3, as DNA: TGTGCCAGCAGAGAGACAGGGGGAATTGAAGCTTTCTTT. Translated: CASRETGGIEAFF.

This clonotype has at least ten counts. This chain links TRBV10-3 with TRBJ2-7, with a possible D match to TRBD1 (6 bases). The CDR3 has 13 amino acids. V lost 6 bases and J 4 bases, leaving 13 bases between the germline ends. The germline CDR1 and CDR2 sequences are ENHRY and SYGVKD. The CDR3 reads CAISEDRRYEQYF. CDR3 bases: TGTGCCATCAGCGAAGACAGGAGATACGAGCAGTACTTC.

The CDR3, as DNA: TGTGCCAGTAGTATAACGGACGGAGGAACCTACGAGCAGTACTTC. The encoded protein is CASSITDGGTYEQYF. The V call is TRBV19, the J call TRBJ2-7; maybe TRBD2 (5 bases). There are 15 residues in the CDR3. The germline gives CDR1 LNHDA, CDR2 SQIVND (reference sequence). The V gene lost 2 bases and the J gene lost 2 bases, with 13 bases spanning the gap.